This entry concerns a single T cell receptor (beta chain). Its antigen is undetermined. The entry originates in a study of regulatory T cells in long-lasting Graves disease. Study-wide findings and caveats: Examination was confined to peripheral blood, excluding thyroid tissue. Patients with persistent disease shared fewer than 3,500 public clonotypes, outpacing the 966 shared by new patients.

CDR1 is SEHNR, CDR2 FQNEAQ, per germline (reference sequence). Losses at the gene ends were 3 bases for V and 2 bases for J; bases not matched to a gene: 4. The CDR3 loop spans 15 amino acids. Time point described: persistent/refractory GD, antithyroid drugs over 5 years with positive TRAb. Preparation of the TCR library used RNA extracted from PBMCs. As collected, the peripheral blood samples measured around 9 milliliters each and went into EDTA tubes. The authors built TCR beta libraries using iRepertoire HTBI primers and Arm-PCR of CDR3 regions. TCRdb ran MiXCR on the multiplex PCR reads and lists one entry per CDR3 protein. The sample carries 400,000 to 500,000 distinct CDR3 sequences, less than 25% recorded once.

The clonotype was recovered from a female donor with Graves disease. The sample consisted of peripheral blood mononuclear cells (PBMCs), taken when the disease was refractory, from a patient treated with antithyroid drugs. This sequence joins TRBV7-9 and TRBJ2-3; TRBD1 aligns across 8 bases. The CDR3: CASSFRTGFTDTQYF. CDR3 bases: TGTGCCAGCAGCTTCCGGACAGGGTTCACAGATACGCAGTATTTT.